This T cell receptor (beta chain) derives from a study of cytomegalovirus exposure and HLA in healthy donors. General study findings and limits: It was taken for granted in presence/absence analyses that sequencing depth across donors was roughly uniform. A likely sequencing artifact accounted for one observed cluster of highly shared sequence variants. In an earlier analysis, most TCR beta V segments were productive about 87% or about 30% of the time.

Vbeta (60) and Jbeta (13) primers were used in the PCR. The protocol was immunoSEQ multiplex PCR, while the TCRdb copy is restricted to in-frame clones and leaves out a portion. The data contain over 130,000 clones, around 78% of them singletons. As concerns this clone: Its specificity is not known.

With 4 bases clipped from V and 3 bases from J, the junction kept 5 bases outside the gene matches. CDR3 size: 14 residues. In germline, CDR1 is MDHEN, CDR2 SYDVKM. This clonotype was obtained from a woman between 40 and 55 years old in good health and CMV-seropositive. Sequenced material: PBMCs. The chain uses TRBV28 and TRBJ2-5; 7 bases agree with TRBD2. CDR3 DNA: TGTGCCAGCAGTTCAAGCGGGGAGAAAGAGACCCAGTACTTC. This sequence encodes CASSSSGEKETQYF.